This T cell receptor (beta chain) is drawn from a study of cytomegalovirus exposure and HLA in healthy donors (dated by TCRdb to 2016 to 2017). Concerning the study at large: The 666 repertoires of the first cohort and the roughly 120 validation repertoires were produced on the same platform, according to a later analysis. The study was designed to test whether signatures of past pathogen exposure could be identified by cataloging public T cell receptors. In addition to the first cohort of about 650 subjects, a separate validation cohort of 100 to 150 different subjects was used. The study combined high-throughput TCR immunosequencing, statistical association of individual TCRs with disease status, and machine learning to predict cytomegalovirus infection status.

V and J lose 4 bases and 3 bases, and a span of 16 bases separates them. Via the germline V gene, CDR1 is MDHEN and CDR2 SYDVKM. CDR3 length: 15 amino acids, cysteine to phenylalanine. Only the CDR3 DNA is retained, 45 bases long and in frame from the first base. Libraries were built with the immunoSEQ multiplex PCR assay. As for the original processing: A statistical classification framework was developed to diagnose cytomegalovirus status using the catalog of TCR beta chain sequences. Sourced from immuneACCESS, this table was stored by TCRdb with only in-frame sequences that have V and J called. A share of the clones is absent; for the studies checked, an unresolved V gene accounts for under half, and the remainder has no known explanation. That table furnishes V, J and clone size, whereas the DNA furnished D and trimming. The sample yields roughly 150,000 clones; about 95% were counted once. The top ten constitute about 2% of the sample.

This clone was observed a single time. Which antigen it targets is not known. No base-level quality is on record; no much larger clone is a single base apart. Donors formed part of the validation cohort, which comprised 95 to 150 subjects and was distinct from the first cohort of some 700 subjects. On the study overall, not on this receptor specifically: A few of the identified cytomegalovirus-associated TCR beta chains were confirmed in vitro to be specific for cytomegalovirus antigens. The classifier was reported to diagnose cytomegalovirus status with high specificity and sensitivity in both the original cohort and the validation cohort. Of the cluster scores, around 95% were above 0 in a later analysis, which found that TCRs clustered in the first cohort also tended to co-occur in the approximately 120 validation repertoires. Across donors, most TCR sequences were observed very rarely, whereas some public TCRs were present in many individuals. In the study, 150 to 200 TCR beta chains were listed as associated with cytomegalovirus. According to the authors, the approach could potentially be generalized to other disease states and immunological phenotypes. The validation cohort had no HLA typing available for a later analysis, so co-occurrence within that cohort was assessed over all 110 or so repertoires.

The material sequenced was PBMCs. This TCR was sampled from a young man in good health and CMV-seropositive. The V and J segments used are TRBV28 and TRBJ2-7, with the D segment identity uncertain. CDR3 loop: CASSSPYRSLYEQYF. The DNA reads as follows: TGTGCCAGCAGTTCCCCCTACCGTAGCCTCTACGAGCAGTACTTC.